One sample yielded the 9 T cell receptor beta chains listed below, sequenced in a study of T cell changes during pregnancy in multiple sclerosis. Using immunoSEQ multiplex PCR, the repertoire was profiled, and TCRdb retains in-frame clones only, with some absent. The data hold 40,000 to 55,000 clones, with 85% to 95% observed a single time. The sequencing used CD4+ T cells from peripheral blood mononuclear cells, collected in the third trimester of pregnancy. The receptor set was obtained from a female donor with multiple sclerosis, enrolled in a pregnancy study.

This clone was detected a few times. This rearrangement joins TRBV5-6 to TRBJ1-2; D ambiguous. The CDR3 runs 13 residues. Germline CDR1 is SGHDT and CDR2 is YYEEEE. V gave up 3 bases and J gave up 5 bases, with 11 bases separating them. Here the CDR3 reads CASSSRLNYGYTF. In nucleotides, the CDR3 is TGTGCCAGCAGCTCCCGACTTAATTATGGCTACACCTTC. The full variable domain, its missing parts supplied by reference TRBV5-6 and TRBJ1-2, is DAGVTQSPTHLIKTRGQQVTLRCSPKSGHDTVSWYQQALGQGPQFIFQYYEEEERQRGNFPDRFSGHQFPNYSSELNVNALLLGDSALYLCASSSRLNYGYTFGSGTRLTVV.

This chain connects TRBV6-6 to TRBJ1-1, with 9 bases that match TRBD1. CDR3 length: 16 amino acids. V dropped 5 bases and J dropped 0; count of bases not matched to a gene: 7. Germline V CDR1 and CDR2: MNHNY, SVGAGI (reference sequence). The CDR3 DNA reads TGTGCCAGCAGTCCCGGGACAGGGATCATGAACACTGAAGCTTTCTTT. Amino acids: CASSPGTGIMNTEAFF.

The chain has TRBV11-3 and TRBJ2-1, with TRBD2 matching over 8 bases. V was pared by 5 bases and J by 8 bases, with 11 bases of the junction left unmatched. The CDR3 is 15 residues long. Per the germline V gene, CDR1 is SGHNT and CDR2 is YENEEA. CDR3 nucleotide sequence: TGTGCCAGCAGCGCCGGCGGAGCGGGAGCCGATGAGCAGTTCTTC. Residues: CASSAGGAGADEQFF. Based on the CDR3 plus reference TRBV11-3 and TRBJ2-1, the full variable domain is EAGVVQSPRYKIIEKKQPVAFWCNPISGHNTLYWYLQNLGQGPELLIRYENEEAVDDSQLPKDRFSAERLKGVDSTLKIQPAELGDSAVYLCASSAGGAGADEQFFGPGTRLTVL.

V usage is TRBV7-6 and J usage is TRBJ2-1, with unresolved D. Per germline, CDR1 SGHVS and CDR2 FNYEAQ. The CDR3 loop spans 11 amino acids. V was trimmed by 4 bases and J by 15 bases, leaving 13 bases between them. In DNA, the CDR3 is TGTGCCAGCAGCTCCCGGCCGAGGAGGTTCTTC. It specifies CASSSRPRRFF.

For the CDR3, the DNA is TGCGCCAGCAGCCTACAGGGAAACACAGATACGCAGTATTTT. Translation: CASSLQGNTDTQYF. The chain couples TRBV4-3 to TRBJ2-3; D might be TRBD1 (6 bases). There are 14 residues in the CDR3. Germline assignment: CDR1 LGHNA and CDR2 YSLEER. Trimming removed 4 bases from V and 2 bases from J, with 10 bases in between.

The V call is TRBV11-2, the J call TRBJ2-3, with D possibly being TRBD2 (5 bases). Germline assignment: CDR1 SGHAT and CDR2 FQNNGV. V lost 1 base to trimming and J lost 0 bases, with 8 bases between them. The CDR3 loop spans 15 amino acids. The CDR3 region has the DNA TGTGCCAGCAGCTTAGTCGGAGGTAGCACAGATACGCAGTATTTT. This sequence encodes CASSLVGGSTDTQYF. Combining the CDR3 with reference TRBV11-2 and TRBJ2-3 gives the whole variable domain EAGVAQSPRYKIIEKRQSVAFWCNPISGHATLYWYQQILGQGPKLLIQFQNNGVVDDSQLPKDRFSAERLKGVDSTLKIQPAKLEDSAVYLCASSLVGGSTDTQYFGPGTRLTVL.

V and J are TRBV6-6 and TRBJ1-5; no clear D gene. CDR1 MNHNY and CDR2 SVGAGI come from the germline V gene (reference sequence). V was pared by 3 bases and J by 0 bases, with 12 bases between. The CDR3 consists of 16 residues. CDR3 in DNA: TGTGCCAGCAGTTATATCGGGATCAATAGCAATCAGCCCCAGCATTTT. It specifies CASSYIGINSNQPQHF.

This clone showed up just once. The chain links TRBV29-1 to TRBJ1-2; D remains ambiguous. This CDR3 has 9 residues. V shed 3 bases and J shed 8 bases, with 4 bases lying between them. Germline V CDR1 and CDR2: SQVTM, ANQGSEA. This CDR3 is CSVDQGYTF. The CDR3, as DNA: TGCAGCGTTGACCAGGGCTACACCTTC.

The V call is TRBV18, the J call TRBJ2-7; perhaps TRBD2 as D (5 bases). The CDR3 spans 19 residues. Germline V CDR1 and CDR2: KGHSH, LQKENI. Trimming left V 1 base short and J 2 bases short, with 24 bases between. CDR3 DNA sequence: TGTGCCAGCTCACCACATGGACCCAATTCAGTTACTAGAACCTACGAGCAGTACTTC. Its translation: CASSPHGPNSVTRTYEQYF. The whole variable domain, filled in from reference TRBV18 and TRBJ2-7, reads NAGVMQNPRHLVRRRGQEARLRCSPMKGHSHVYWYRQLPEEGLKFMVYLQKENIIDESGMPKERFSAEFPKEGPSILRIQQVVRGDSAAYFCASSPHGPNSVTRTYEQYFGPGTRLTVT.